This T cell receptor (beta chain) was captured by sequencing in a study of blood T cell repertoires in COVID-19. Study background: Both acute and convalescent COVID-19 samples were obtained from the United States, Italy and Spain. PBMCs, B-cell-depleted T cells, or T cells provided the cDNA or gDNA that made up the material.

In the authors' workflow: By means of reference gene primer amplification, nucleated cell counts were estimated. Profiled with immunoSEQ multiplex PCR; TCRdb holds only in-frame clones, not every one. The D gene and trimming were derived from the DNA, and the V and J assignments and clone size from that table. The repertoire holds about 170,000 clones, with 74% as singletons. This clone showed up just a few times. The germline gives CDR1 LNHDA, CDR2 SQIVND (reference sequence). V lost 0 bases and J lost 1; bases outside the gene matches: 11. This CDR3 is built from 18 residues. The TCR comes from a woman aged 80 or older with acute or convalescent COVID-19. Sequencing input: peripheral blood. The chain combines TRBV19 with TRBJ2-7; 8 bases match TRBD2. Here the CDR3 reads CASSIEGSGILPSYEQYF. CDR3 coding DNA: TGTGCCAGTAGTATAGAGGGTAGCGGGATACTCCCTTCCTACGAGCAGTACTTC.